Below are 8 T cell receptor beta chains sequenced from a single sample in a study of OX40 agonist ivuxolimab in advanced cancers. Libraries were prepared by immunoSEQ multiplex PCR; TCRdb keeps only in-frame clonotypes and omits some of them. The sample lists 100,000 or so clones, approximately 89% occurring once. The sample here was CD4+ or CD8+ T cells sorted from blood, taken in a trial of the OX40 agonist ivuxolimab. The source of these receptors is an adult with an advanced solid tumor such as melanoma, head and neck, liver or kidney cancer.

The chain uses TRBV5-1 and TRBJ2-3; D gene uncertain. The ends were cut back, 2 bases at V and 4 bases at J, with 5 bases in the middle. Looked up from germline, CDR1 is SGHRS and CDR2 is YFSETQ. The CDR3 extends over 12 amino acids. The CDR3: CASSFPSDTQYF. Here the CDR3 DNA reads TGCGCCAGCAGCTTCCCGTCAGATACGCAGTATTTT.

The chain links TRBV29-1 to TRBJ2-7; 8 bases line up with TRBD1. This CDR3 has 16 amino acids. Germline CDR1 SQVTM, CDR2 ANQGSEA. Germline trimming cut 1 base from V and 3 bases from J; bases unmatched to any gene: 11. The CDR3 DNA follows: TGCAGCGTTGAAGGGGGTAGCTCAGGGGGCAGCTACGAGCAGTACTTC. It codes for CSVEGGSSGGSYEQYF.

This chain connects TRBV19 to TRBJ2-1; 12 nucleotides line up with TRBD2. The V and J ends lost 5 bases and 4 bases, in that order; junction bases with no gene match: 12. Germline assignment: CDR1 LNHDA and CDR2 SQIVND (reference sequence). The CDR3 consists of 18 residues. The CDR3 region is CASSWTSGISGSYNEQFF. CDR3 coding DNA: TGTGCCAGTAGTTGGACTAGCGGGATATCCGGATCGTACAATGAGCAGTTCTTC.

This chain links TRBV6-6 with TRBJ2-2; D ambiguous. V was cut by 8 bases and J by 3 bases, with 13 bases left in between. The CDR3 length is 14 residues. Per germline, CDR1 MNHNY and CDR2 SVGAGI (reference sequence). The CDR3 here is CASGWIRDTGELFF. As DNA, the CDR3 is TGTGCCAGCGGTTGGATACGGGACACCGGGGAGCTGTTTTTT.

The chain couples TRBV6-5 to TRBJ2-7, with 10 bases fitting TRBD1. This CDR3 comprises 14 residues. V shed 4 bases, J shed 6 bases, and the junction held 6 bases outside the gene matches. Germline CDR1 is MNHEY and CDR2 is SVGAGI. The CDR3 DNA follows: TGTGCCAGCAGTTCGACAGGGGGCCCCCGCGAGCAGTACTTC. Its translation is CASSSTGGPREQYF.

The gene calls are TRBV7-9 and TRBJ1-5; the D gene is possibly TRBD1 (5 bases). Trimming took 8 bases from V and 0 from J, leaving 11 bases between them. Per germline, CDR1 SEHNR and CDR2 FQNEAQ (reference sequence). There are 14 residues in the CDR3. CDR3 residues: CASGRDYSNQPQHF. In DNA form, the CDR3 reads TGTGCCAGCGGCAGGGACTATAGCAATCAGCCCCAGCATTTT.

This clone was seen just once. This sequence joins TRBV19 and TRBJ1-1; unclear D gene. This CDR3 has 14 amino acids. Trimming took 6 bases from V and 3 from J, leaving 14 bases between them. CDR1 is LNHDA, CDR2 SQIVND, per germline (reference sequence). The CDR3 bases are TGTGCCAGTAGCACCCGCGACGGGTACACTGAAGCTTTCTTT. As protein: CASSTRDGYTEAFF.

Points on this clone: The sample has other DNA sequences that encode this CDR3 too. The chain combines TRBV29-1 with TRBJ1-1; D unresolved. Trimming shortened V by 7 bases and J by 1 base, and 4 bases separated the two germline ends. The V gene's germline CDR1 is SQVTM and CDR2 ANQGSEA. This CDR3 comprises 10 residues. The CDR3 is CSAANTEAFF. CDR3 in DNA: TGCAGCGCCGCGAACACTGAAGCTTTCTTT.